This entry lists 9 T cell receptor beta chains sequenced from one sample in a study of T-cell reconstitution after alpha-beta-depleted transplantation in children. During its preparation, the TCRbeta library received unique molecular identifiers. TCRdb ran MiXCR on the PCR reads and lists one entry per CDR3 protein. The sample lists 200,000 or so distinct CDR3 sequences, roughly 6.5% occurring once. The material was PBMCs, obtained before TCRalphabeta/CD19-depleted stem cell transplant. These receptors were taken from a girl under three years old with combined immunodeficiency, due to receive a stem cell transplant.

This clonotype was seen a few times. The chain recombines TRBV30 with TRBJ1-5, with no clear D. The V end was cut by 1 base, the J end by 4 bases, with 5 bases between. The CDR3 totals 12 residues. Germline assignment: CDR1 GTSNPN and CDR2 SVGIG (reference sequence). CDR3 loop: CAWSGQNQPQHF. In DNA, the CDR3 is TGTGCCTGGAGTGGGCAGAATCAGCCCCAGCATTTT. The full variable domain, in which reference TRBV30 and TRBJ1-5 provide the parts outside the CDR3, is SQTIHQWPATLVQPVGSPLSLECTVEGTSNPNLYWYRQAAGRGLQLLFYSVGIGQISSEVPQNLSASRPQDRQFILSSKKLLLSDSGFYLCAWSGQNQPQHFGDGTRLSIL.

This clonotype was recorded many times. The V gene is TRBV20-1, the J gene TRBJ1-1, with D perhaps matching TRBD1 (5 bases). CDR1 is DFQATT and CDR2 is SNEGSKA in the germline V gene (reference sequence). V gave up 0 bases and J gave up 2 bases, with 13 bases separating them. The length of the CDR3 is 15 residues. In DNA, the CDR3 is TGCAGTGCTAGAGATCTGGGGGAGGGAAACACTGAAGCTTTCTTT. Its translation: CSARDLGEGNTEAFF.

In its sample, this clonotype was seen many times. The CDR3 bases are TGCGCCAGCAGCTTGGGCGGGACCGCCTACAATGAGCAGTTCTTC. Encoded protein: CASSLGGTAYNEQFF. The chain uses TRBV5-1 and TRBJ2-1; a possible D gene is TRBD2 (6 bases). CDR1 is SGHRS and CDR2 is YFSETQ in the germline V gene. The V end lost 0 bases, the J end lost 2 bases, and 9 bases lay between the germline ends. The CDR3 contains 15 residues.

There are many counts of this clonotype. The chain couples TRBV6-5 to TRBJ2-3; TRBD2 agrees at 8 bases. Germline trimming cut 8 bases from V and 0 bases from J; bases unmatched to any gene: 7. The CDR3 has 15 amino acids. The germline gives CDR1 MNHEY, CDR2 SVGAGI. CDR3 sequence: CASGSGGPSTDTQYF. Written as DNA, the CDR3 is TGTGCCAGCGGGTCGGGAGGGCCCAGCACAGATACGCAGTATTTT.

This clonotype occurred many times. V is TRBV29-1 and J is TRBJ1-1, with 7 bases fitting TRBD1. The V and J ends lost 4 bases and 1 base, in that order; junction bases with no gene match: 9. Germline loops: CDR1 SQVTM, CDR2 ANQGSEA. This CDR3 comprises 15 residues. DNA for the CDR3: TGCAGCGTTGCTGATTTACAGGGGAGGAACACTGAAGCTTTCTTT. This translates into CSVADLQGRNTEAFF.

This clonotype was seen ten or more times. CDR3 nucleotide sequence: TGTGCCAGCAAGGTCATAACTAGCGGAAACTACGAGCAGTACTTC. Translated, it gives CASKVITSGNYEQYF. This chain connects TRBV27 to TRBJ2-7; 8 positions match TRBD2. The CDR3 contains 15 residues. Germline assignment: CDR1 MNHEY and CDR2 SMNVEV (reference sequence). Germline trimming cut 7 bases from V and 3 bases from J; bases unmatched to any gene: 11.

Comment on this clonotype: A much larger clone differs from this one at a single base, so this may be a read error. The CDR3 ends on some other residue instead of the conserved phenylalanine or tryptophan, so this is likely a read error. The genes are TRBV7-8 and TRBJ2-3, with 10 bases matching TRBD2. V trimming: 1 base; J trimming: 1 base; junction bases outside the gene matches: 2. Germline assignment: CDR1 SGHVS and CDR2 FQNEAQ. The CDR3 covers 16 residues. The CDR3 coding sequence is TGTGCCAGCAGCTTAGAGCTAGCGGGGGGCACAGATACGCAGTATGTT. Amino acid sequence: CASSLELAGGTDTQYV.

This clonotype appeared many times. The V call is TRBV3-1, the J call TRBJ2-1, with D tentatively TRBD1 (6 bases). V lost 4 bases to trimming and J lost 8 bases, with 12 bases between them. This CDR3 spans 13 amino acids. Germline CDR1 LGHDT, CDR2 YNNKEL (reference sequence). CDR3 nucleotide sequence: TGTGCCAGCAGCCTATGGACAGTAGATGAGCAGTTCTTC. It specifies CASSLWTVDEQFF.

This clonotype occurred many times. The CDR3 protein is CASSQSTGTAKNIQYF. The DNA for the CDR3 is TGTGCCAGCAGCCAATCTACAGGAACAGCCAAAAACATTCAGTACTTC. The chain carries TRBV14 and TRBJ2-4, with D maybe TRBD1 (5 bases). The V end lost 2 bases, the J end lost 0 bases, and 11 bases lay between the germline ends. Germline values: CDR1 SGHDN, CDR2 FVKESK. This CDR3 contains 16 residues.